This T cell receptor beta chain was retrieved from a study of blood T cell repertoires in COVID-19. On the study more broadly: Sample material is recorded as cDNA or gDNA derived from T cells, B-cell-depleted T cells, or PBMCs.

Methods used by the authors: Scientists estimated how many nucleated cells there were by amplifying reference gene primers. Repertoires were generated with immunoSEQ multiplex PCR, while TCRdb's copy carries only in-frame clones and drops some. The V and J calls and clone size are taken from that table; D and trimming were inferred from the DNA. The data show 250,000 to 300,000 clones, 86% seen once. This receptor was obtained from a woman under 40 with active or convalescent COVID-19. Sample: peripheral blood.

In DNA, the CDR3 is TGCAGCGTTGGGGGCAGGAGCACAGATACGCAGTATTTT. Protein product: CSVGGRSTDTQYF. The chain combines TRBV29-1 with TRBJ2-3; a weak D match, TRBD1 (5 bases). V lost 4 bases and J lost 0, with 8 bases in between. The CDR3 loop spans 13 amino acids. Germline CDR1 reads SQVTM; CDR2 reads ANQGSEA.